The T cell receptor beta chain under discussion was sequenced for a study of T-cell memory formation after mild COVID-19. Overall study context: Each donor largely had its own TCR clusters. Study results and caveats: For second-wave clones that peaked at day 37, SARS-CoV-2 specificity went unverified. Day 15 to 85 contractors were CD4/CD8 balanced; later expanders leaned CD4+.

TCRdb redid the calling of the 5' RACE reads with MiXCR, one entry per CDR3 protein. The sample yields about 250,000 distinct CDR3 sequences, 15% to 19% seen once. A few counts support this clonotype. Its antigen is unknown. CDR3 length: 17 residues. Per germline, CDR1 SEHNR and CDR2 FQNEAQ (reference sequence). With 5 bases clipped from V and 7 bases from J, the junction kept 15 bases outside the gene matches. The material sequenced was PBMCs or a T cell subset sorted from them (not recorded which). The sequence derives from an adult woman who had mild COVID-19 (a few samples of this study predate the infection). Cell type and time point are not known. The chain links TRBV7-9 to TRBJ2-1; TRBD2 matches 9 bases. The CDR3 bases are TGTGCCAGCAGCCCCCTCGGGATTAGCGGGAGTGTGAATGAGCAGTTCTTC. Protein sequence: CASSPLGISGSVNEQFF.